These 21 T cell receptor beta chains originate from one sample sequenced in a study of siplizumab effects on memory and regulatory T cells. Profiling relied on immunoSEQ multiplex PCR, and the TCRdb table lists in-frame clones only, not all of them. The sample records some 97,000 clones, around 90% being singletons. The sample consisted of CD4+ T cells sorted from blood. Every receptor here comes from a human donor in good health.

The chain carries TRBV7-3 and TRBJ1-6; 7 nucleotides match TRBD1. CDR1 SGHTA and CDR2 FQGTGA come from the germline V gene. This CDR3 is 15 amino acids long. V was clipped by 5 bases and J by 8 bases; unmatched bases: 9. DNA for the CDR3: TGTGCCAGCAGCCCCGGGACAGCGGGCGATTCACCCCTCCACTTT. Translated, it gives CASSPGTAGDSPLHF.

V gene TRBV5-4 combines with J gene TRBJ2-7; TRBD2 matches 16 bases. This CDR3 is built from 16 residues. Germline-derived CDR1 and CDR2 are SGHNT and YYREEE (reference sequence). V lost 4 bases to trimming and J lost 1 base; unmatched junction nucleotides: 2. The CDR3 loop is CASSEGLAGGSYEQYF. In DNA, the CDR3 is TGTGCCAGCAGCGAGGGACTAGCGGGGGGGTCCTACGAGCAGTACTTC.

The chain carries TRBV5-4 and TRBJ2-5; TRBD1 matches 9 bases. The J call is doubtful: the DNA matches TRBJ2-7 better. This CDR3 is built from 14 residues. Looked up from germline, CDR1 is SGHNT and CDR2 is YYREEE (reference sequence). This CDR3 is CASSRDRAPYEQYF. CDR3 sequence (DNA): TGTGCCAGCAGCCGGGACAGGGCCCCCTACGAGCAGTACTTC.

The J gene is TRBJ2-3, the V gene TRBV7-7; tentatively, D is TRBD1 or TRBD2 (5 bases each). Germline CDR1 and CDR2: SSHAT and FNYEAQ (reference sequence). Trimming took 5 bases from V and 3 from J, leaving 15 bases between them. The CDR3 consists of 15 residues. In DNA form, the CDR3 reads TGTGCCAGCAGCACCGGGACCGGGCGGACAGATACGCAGTATTTT. This sequence encodes CASSTGTGRTDTQYF.

The chain couples TRBV28 to TRBJ2-5; D is perhaps TRBD1 (6 bases). Trimming removed 7 bases from V and 7 bases from J, with 19 bases in between. Germline V lookup: CDR1 MDHEN, CDR2 SYDVKM. This CDR3 spans 14 amino acids. In DNA form, the CDR3 reads TGTGCCAGCATTCCTGCAGGGGCCGGAGGGACCCAGTACTTC. Translated: CASIPAGAGGTQYF.

J is TRBJ1-2 and V is TRBV9; D uncertain. From germline, CDR1 is SGDLS and CDR2 YYNGEE. This CDR3 has 11 residues. Between the trimmed V and J ends, which lost 4 bases and 5 bases, there was a span of 6 bases. This CDR3 reads CASSLGYGYTF. The CDR3 DNA follows: TGTGCCAGCAGCCTAGGGTATGGCTACACCTTC.

The chain joins TRBV4-3 to TRBJ2-7; a weak D match, TRBD2 (6 bases). V lost 0 bases and J lost 2, with 8 bases in between. The germline V gene encodes CDR1 LGHNA and CDR2 YSLEER. The CDR3 is 14 residues long. The CDR3 DNA reads as TGCGCCAGCAGCCAAGAAGCGGGCACCTACGAGCAGTACTTC. Encoded protein: CASSQEAGTYEQYF.

The V gene is TRBV6-5, the J gene TRBJ2-7; TRBD1 is a possible D gene (6 bases). The V and J ends lost 6 bases and 2 bases respectively, with 8 bases between them. The germline V gene encodes CDR1 MNHEY and CDR2 SVGAGI. This CDR3 is built from 12 residues. The DNA for the CDR3 is TGTGCCAGCAGACAGGGCCCCTACGAGCAGTACTTC. Amino acid sequence: CASRQGPYEQYF.

The chain is built from TRBV9 and TRBJ2-2; D is unclear. The V gene's germline CDR1 is SGDLS and CDR2 YYNGEE. Trimming pared 0 bases from V and 5 bases from J, leaving 2 bases between. The CDR3 has 12 amino acids. The CDR3 region has the DNA TGTGCCAGCAGCGTAGAGACCGGGGAGCTGTTTTTT. Translation gives CASSVETGELFF.

The chain recombines TRBV27 with TRBJ1-5; possibly TRBD1 for D (5 bases). V gave up 1 base and J gave up 1 base, with 8 bases separating them. Germline V gene data show CDR1 as MNHEY and CDR2 as SMNVEV (reference sequence). This CDR3 comprises 15 residues. DNA for the CDR3: TGTGCCAGCAGTTTATACTGGGACAGCAATCAGCCCCAGCATTTT. Protein product: CASSLYWDSNQPQHF.

This chain connects TRBV5-5 to TRBJ1-2; the D is unclear. With 5 bases removed from V and 1 base from J, the gap between germline ends came to 6 bases. The CDR3 loop spans 12 amino acids. Germline V gene lookup returns CDR1 SGHKS and CDR2 YYEKEE (reference sequence). CDR3 sequence: CASSRDNYGYTF. The DNA for the CDR3 is TGTGCCAGCAGTCGCGATAACTATGGCTACACCTTC. Looking up the rest from reference TRBV5-5 and TRBJ1-2 gives the full variable domain: DAGVTQSPTHLIKTRGQQVTLRCSPISGHKSVSWYQQVLGQGPQFIFQYYEKEERGRGNFPDRFSARQFPNYSSELNVNALLLGDSALYLCASSRDNYGYTFGSGTRLTVV.

The chain links TRBV6-5 to TRBJ1-1; D gene unclear. Trimming stripped 6 bases from V and 4 bases from J, with 15 bases between. The CDR3 is 14 residues long. Germline assignment: CDR1 MNHEY and CDR2 SVGAGI. The CDR3 region is CASSPSRRATEAFF. The CDR3, as DNA: TGTGCCAGCAGCCCATCCCGACGGGCCACTGAAGCTTTCTTT.

The genes are TRBV10-1 and TRBJ1-5; maybe TRBD1 (5 bases). Trimming stripped 8 bases from V and 7 bases from J, with 12 bases between. The CDR3 is 12 amino acids. Per germline, CDR1 WNHNN and CDR2 SYGVQD (reference sequence). The CDR3: CASLRVGQPQHF. CDR3 in DNA: TGCGCCAGCCTCAGGGTAGGACAGCCCCAGCATTTT.

The chain links TRBV7-2 to TRBJ2-5; 8 nucleotides agree with TRBD2. V trimming: 4 bases; J trimming: 5 bases; junction bases outside the gene matches: 12. The germline V gene has CDR1 SGHTA and CDR2 FQGNSA. The CDR3 consists of 16 residues. This CDR3 reads CASSSPRGGPRETQYF. The DNA of the CDR3 is TGTGCCAGCAGCTCGCCCCGGGGGGGCCCTCGGGAGACCCAGTACTTC.

The chain's CDR3 is CSVNLGLANNEQFF. CDR3 DNA: TGCAGCGTCAACCTGGGACTCGCTAACAATGAGCAGTTCTTC. This chain joins TRBV29-1 and TRBJ2-1; D is possibly TRBD2 (6 bases). Looked up from germline, CDR1 is SQVTM and CDR2 is ANQGSEA. V lost 6 bases and J lost 5, with 17 bases in between. The CDR3 runs to 14 residues.

The rearrangement links TRBV19 to TRBJ1-2; D perhaps matches TRBD1 (5 bases). Deletions cut 7 bases from V and 2 bases from J, with 17 bases between. Germline CDR1 and CDR2: LNHDA and SQIVND (reference sequence). This CDR3 has 15 residues. The CDR3 region has the DNA TGTGCCAGTAAGGTGACGGGGCCCATAAACTATGGCTACACCTTC. This encodes CASKVTGPINYGYTF.

A word on this clone: This same CDR3 is encoded by further DNA sequences in the sample. The chain recombines TRBV4-3 with TRBJ1-2, with 7 nucleotides matching TRBD1. V shed 1 base and J 5 bases; nucleotides not matched to a gene: 7. Germline CDR1 reads LGHNA; CDR2 reads YSLEER. The CDR3 extends over 15 amino acids. For the CDR3, the DNA is TGCGCCAGCAGCCAAGGGACAGGTGGCAAGTATGGCTACACCTTC. It is translated as CASSQGTGGKYGYTF.

The rearrangement links TRBV5-4 to TRBJ2-1, with D unresolved. Trimming removed 0 bases at V and 0 bases at J, with 16 bases between. The CDR3 sequence is 18 residues long. Germline lookup yields CDR1 SGHNT and CDR2 YYREEE (reference sequence). DNA for the CDR3: TGTGCCAGCAGCTTGGCCGGCGGTGGCCCGAGCTCCTACAATGAGCAGTTCTTC. It specifies CASSLAGGGPSSYNEQFF.

The chain employs TRBV6-6 and TRBJ1-3; D unresolved. The CDR3 totals 14 residues. The germline V gene has CDR1 MNHNY and CDR2 SVGAGI (reference sequence). Between the trimmed V and J ends, which lost 0 bases and 4 bases, there was a span of 7 bases. The CDR3 here is CASSYSAQGNTIYF. CDR3 nucleotide sequence: TGTGCCAGCAGTTACTCGGCACAGGGAAACACCATATATTTT.

V and J are TRBV11-2 and TRBJ1-2; the D gene is possibly TRBD1 (6 bases). Germline lookup yields CDR1 SGHAT and CDR2 FQNNGV. The CDR3 runs 15 residues. The germline V and J ends were trimmed by 3 bases and 2 bases, with 13 bases remaining between them. The CDR3 is CASSLKGGANYGYTF. CDR3 in DNA: TGTGCCAGCAGCTTGAAGGGGGGGGCGAACTATGGCTACACCTTC.

The chain is built from TRBV4-1 and TRBJ2-2; TRBD2 might be the D (6 bases). Per germline, CDR1 MGHRA and CDR2 YSYEKL. V lost 0 bases and J 5 bases, leaving 10 bases between the germline ends. The CDR3 spans 15 residues. The CDR3 region has the DNA TGCGCCAGCAGCCAAGAACTCAGCGGGACCGGGGAGCTGTTTTTT. It encodes CASSQELSGTGELFF.